The entry below gives a single TCR beta chain sequence along with its context. Antigen unknown. The germline V and J ends were trimmed by 4 bases and 5 bases, with 21 bases remaining between them. Germline V gives CDR1 KGHDR, CDR2 SFDVKD. The CDR3 extends over 17 amino acids. This specimen comes from a study of T cell responses to AZD1222 COVID-19 vaccine. Overall study context: Timing groups of about 4 and about 12 weeks for second doses were pooled. Study-wide findings and caveats: Nearly half of unique spike-specific TCRs reportedly avoided B.1.351 and B.1.1.7 mutated regions. The study sampled repertoires only after the peak T cell response.

Assay: immunoSEQ multiplex PCR; the TCRdb copy retains only in-frame clones and omits some. This table has under 150,000 clones, 90% appearing once. The TCR sequence derives from an adult in good health. Sample: peripheral blood, taken on day 0 of AZD1222 vaccination. The chain uses TRBV24-1 and TRBJ2-3; D assignment may be TRBD1 or TRBD2 (5 bases each). The CDR3, as DNA: TGTGCCACCAGTGAGGTGGACACGGACTCAGGAGGAGATACGCAGTATTTT. It is translated as CATSEVDTDSGGDTQYF.